This T cell receptor (beta chain) was obtained from a study of cytomegalovirus exposure and HLA in healthy donors. The wider study: Around 78 million unique TCRs, all from HLA-typed donors, were included in an early release of the data.

Germline CDR1 is MRHNA and CDR2 is SNTAGT. V trimming: 6 bases; J trimming: 6 bases; junction bases outside the gene matches: 7. CDR3 length: 15 residues. Details on this clone: Its antigen is undetermined.

The study ran its PCR with 60 Vbeta and 13 Jbeta primers. Assay used: immunoSEQ multiplex PCR; TCRdb lists only in-frame clones, some missing. The data contain roughly 120,000 clones, 80% to 90% of them singletons. Broader study findings: Most of the TCR beta V segments (in an earlier analysis) were productive either about 87% or about 30% of the time.

The sequence was collected from a male donor in good health and CMV-seropositive. The chain is built from TRBV6-4 and TRBJ2-1; 11 nucleotides line up with TRBD2. The sequencing input was PBMCs. The CDR3 loop is CASSLGSGRANEQFF. The CDR3 nucleotides read TGTGCCAGCAGCCTCGGTAGCGGGAGGGCCAATGAGCAGTTCTTC.